What follows are 14 T cell receptor beta chains derived from one specimen sequenced in a study of cytotoxic CD8 clonotypes in ibrutinib-treated CLL. Some clones are missing from TCRdb's copy, which holds only in-frame ones; the method was immunoSEQ multiplex PCR. In the table there are 130,000 to 150,000 clones, approximately 90% of which are singletons. The starting material was PBMCs, obtained after 12 months of ibrutinib treatment. These receptors all stem from a human donor with chronic lymphocytic leukemia.

The chain has TRBV19 and TRBJ2-5; perhaps D is TRBD1 or TRBD2 (5 bases each). Trimming cost V 6 bases and J 5 bases, with 19 bases left between them. Germline lookup yields CDR1 LNHDA and CDR2 SQIVND (reference sequence). There are 15 residues in the CDR3. The CDR3 DNA reads as TGTGCCAGTAGGGTCGGGACGGCCTCGGCGGAGACCCAGTACTTC. It is translated as CASRVGTASAETQYF.

CDR3 nucleotide sequence: TGTGCCAGCAAGAACAGGGTCAATAATGAAAAACTGTTTTTT. Translated, it gives CASKNRVNNEKLFF. The chain links TRBV2 to TRBJ1-4; a weak D match, TRBD1 (6 bases). Germline V lookup: CDR1 SNHLY, CDR2 FYNNEI. Trimming stripped 7 bases from V and 4 bases from J, with 13 bases between. The CDR3 sequence is 14 residues long.

This chain joins TRBV27 and TRBJ2-7; D not resolved. Germline V gene sequence: CDR1 MNHEY, CDR2 SMNVEV (reference sequence). V was shortened by 2 bases and J by 8 bases, with 10 bases between the two germline ends. The CDR3 contains 12 residues. Here the CDR3 DNA reads TGTGCCAGCAGTTTAGTCGGGCGACAGCAGTACTTC. This gives the protein CASSLVGRQQYF.

This chain connects TRBV6-1 to TRBJ2-1; 7 nucleotides match TRBD2. The germline CDR1 and CDR2 sequences are MNHNS and SASEGT. The CDR3 contains 15 residues. V gave up 1 base and J gave up 2 bases; unmatched junction bases: 2. CDR3 loop: CASSEVGGAYNEQFF. The CDR3 nucleotides read TGTGCCAGCAGTGAAGTGGGAGGGGCCTACAATGAGCAGTTCTTC.

V usage is TRBV4-2 and J usage is TRBJ2-3; the D gene is possibly TRBD2 (6 bases). The germline V gene has CDR1 LGHNA and CDR2 YNFKEQ. The length of the CDR3 is 17 residues. The V end was cut by 4 bases, the J end by 3 bases, with 20 bases between. The CDR3 nucleotides are TGTGCCAGCAGCCCTACGGGAGCCCGCGGAGGGACAGATACGCAGTATTTT. It is translated as CASSPTGARGGTDTQYF.

The chain employs TRBV7-3 and TRBJ2-2, with no clear D. Germline V CDR1 and CDR2: SGHTA, FQGTGA. The germline V and J ends were trimmed by 3 bases and 7 bases, with 6 bases remaining between them. The CDR3 has 12 residues. The CDR3: CASSFWGGELFF. DNA for the CDR3: TGTGCCAGCAGCTTCTGGGGCGGGGAGCTGTTTTTT.

The chain uses TRBV27 and TRBJ2-7; D is perhaps TRBD1 (6 bases). This CDR3 has 13 residues. The germline V gene encodes CDR1 MNHEY and CDR2 SMNVEV (reference sequence). Trimming stripped 5 bases from V and 2 bases from J, with 10 bases between. The CDR3 region is CASSRGIAYEQYF. CDR3 in DNA: TGTGCCAGCAGTAGGGGGATAGCCTACGAGCAGTACTTC.

The chain is built from TRBV19 and TRBJ1-1; the D is unclear. The CDR3 runs to 13 residues. Looked up from germline, CDR1 is LNHDA and CDR2 is SQIVND (reference sequence). The V end lost 8 bases, the J end lost 1 base, and 11 bases lay between the germline ends. The CDR3: CASRSRSNTEAFF. The DNA for the CDR3 is TGTGCCAGTCGATCCCGATCGAACACTGAAGCTTTCTTT.

This clone is a singleton in its sample. The chain couples TRBV4-3 to TRBJ1-1; D is undetermined. In germline, CDR1 is LGHNA, CDR2 YSLEER. V was trimmed by 4 bases and J by 1 base, leaving 7 bases between them. This CDR3 contains 13 residues. The CDR3 region has the DNA TGCGCCAGCAGCCCCGGCGGGAACACTGAAGCTTTCTTT. Amino acid sequence: CASSPGGNTEAFF.

The rearrangement uses TRBV28 and TRBJ2-1; TRBD1 aligns across 8 bases. The CDR3 runs 13 residues. Germline CDR1 reads MDHEN; CDR2 reads SYDVKM. J gave up 8 bases and V 6 bases, and 6 bases lay outside the gene matches. CDR3 sequence: CASSRDRGYEQFF. CDR3 in DNA: TGTGCCAGCAGCCGAGACAGGGGCTATGAGCAGTTCTTC.

Only one count was recorded for this clone. CDR3 sequence (DNA): TGTGCCACCAGCAGATTGAAGGGTTCTTTCCATGGCTACACCTTC. Amino acids: CATSRLKGSFHGYTF. V usage is TRBV15 and J usage is TRBJ1-2; D unresolved. The CDR3 totals 15 residues. CDR1 LNHNV and CDR2 YYDKDF come from the germline V gene (reference sequence). V was cut by 2 bases and J by 6 bases, with 16 bases left in between.

The genes are TRBV7-9 and TRBJ1-4; D might be TRBD1 (5 bases). V was cut by 5 bases and J by 7 bases, with 17 bases left in between. The CDR3 runs to 15 residues. Germline CDR1 SEHNR, CDR2 FQNEAQ (reference sequence). In DNA, the CDR3 is TGTGCCAGCAGCCCCCCGACAGCAGATTCTGAAAAACTGTTTTTT. It codes for CASSPPTADSEKLFF. Full variable domain (remainder filled in from reference TRBV7-9 and TRBJ1-4): DTGVSQNPRHKITKRGQNVTFRCDPISEHNRLYWYRQTLGQGPEFLTYFQNEAQLEKSRLLSDRFSAERPKGSFSTLEIQRTEQGDSAMYLCASSPPTADSEKLFFGSGTQLSVL.

This chain joins TRBV7-6 and TRBJ2-5; D may be TRBD1 (6 bases). The germline CDR1 and CDR2 sequences are SGHVS and FNYEAQ. Deletions cut 4 bases from V and 1 base from J, with 13 bases between. This CDR3 region has 15 residues. CDR3 sequence (DNA): TGTGCCAGCAGCTGGCTATCAGGGGTCCAAGAGACCCAGTACTTC. Encoded protein: CASSWLSGVQETQYF.

This chain links TRBV5-6 with TRBJ2-3, with 8 bases identical to TRBD2. V trimming: 0 bases; J trimming: 6 bases; junction bases outside the gene matches: 0. Germline V gene data show CDR1 as SGHDT and CDR2 as YYEEEE. CDR3 length: 13 residues. DNA of the CDR3: TGTGCCAGCAGCTTGGGACTAGCGGATACGCAGTATTTT. Its translation is CASSLGLADTQYF.